This TCR beta chain was retrieved from a study of Ad26.COV2.S vaccination and SARS-CoV-2 variants. The treatment denotes: around 19 received Ad26.COV2.S at low or high dose, single or two shots; 5 received placebo; per-sample allocation not given. Samples were taken on day 63 after the first vaccine or placebo injection. Cohort 1b enrolled adults aged 18-55 years in Boston. Its platform was an Ad26 vector, and its expressed antigen was Wuhan-strain SARS-CoV-2 spike. Assay used: immunoSEQ multiplex PCR; TCRdb lists only in-frame clones, some missing. The sample contains hundreds of thousands of clones, 85% to 90% of which appear only once. This CDR3 has 15 amino acids. Germline V gene sequence: CDR1 SGHRS, CDR2 YFSETQ. The V and J ends lost 4 bases and 2 bases, in that order; junction bases with no gene match: 5. Study-wide results and caveats: Spike-specific responses of CD8+ and CD4+ T cells were reported to display substantial breadth after vaccination. Placebo recipients trailed vaccine recipients in spike-specific TCR breadth.

To note about this clone: As yet, its antigen is unknown.

The sequence was collected from a person aged 18-60 years who received the Ad26.COV2.S COVID-19 vaccine or a placebo. The chain joins TRBV5-1 to TRBJ2-2, with 7 bases lining up with TRBD2. The source material was peripheral blood, sampled in a trial of Ad26.COV2.S vaccine versus placebo. CDR3 loop: CASSTQRGNTGELFF. CDR3 in DNA: TGCGCCAGCAGCACCCAGCGGGGAAACACCGGGGAGCTGTTTTTT.